The 10 T cell receptor beta chains reported below all come from one sample, sequenced in a study of blood T cell repertoires in COVID-19. The assay was immunoSEQ multiplex PCR, and TCRdb's table has in-frame clones only and misses some. The table lists fewer than 200,000 clones, around 78% of them singletons. Specimen: PBMCs or T cells enriched from blood (not recorded which). Receptors were obtained from a woman aged 50 to 60 who had recovered from COVID-19.

This clone has just a few counts. The rearrangement uses TRBV7-2 and TRBJ2-3, with D possibly matching TRBD2 (6 bases). Germline CDR1 SGHTA, CDR2 FQGNSA. This CDR3 region has 15 residues. The germline V and J ends were trimmed by 4 bases and 0 bases, with 11 bases remaining between them. Written as DNA, the CDR3 is TGTGCCAGCAGCTCTGTAGGGACTAGCACAGATACGCAGTATTTT. Translating it yields CASSSVGTSTDTQYF.

The rearrangement uses TRBV5-1 and TRBJ2-3; TRBD2 matches at 8 bases. V was clipped by 3 bases and J by 0 bases; unmatched bases: 3. CDR3 size: 15 residues. CDR1 SGHRS and CDR2 YFSETQ come from the germline V gene. The CDR3 DNA is TGCGCCAGCAGCTCAGGACTAGCTAGCACAGATACGCAGTATTTT. It specifies CASSSGLASTDTQYF.

The V call is TRBV5-4, the J call TRBJ1-6; the match to TRBD1 covers 9 bases. The CDR3 consists of 16 residues. Germline CDR1 reads SGHNT; CDR2 reads YYREEE (reference sequence). The V segment lost 0 bases and the J segment 9 bases; nucleotides outside the gene matches: 7. The CDR3 sequence: CASSLEGGTGSSPLHF. In nucleotides, the CDR3 is TGTGCCAGCAGCTTGGAAGGAGGGACAGGGAGTTCACCCCTCCACTTT.

V and J are TRBV5-1 and TRBJ2-5; tentatively, D is TRBD1 (5 bases). V gave up 3 bases and J gave up 5 bases, with 20 bases separating them. The germline gives CDR1 SGHRS, CDR2 YFSETQ. This CDR3 has 16 residues. CDR3 in DNA: TGCGCCAGCAGCTCGCCGCAGGGTGGGAAGGAGGAGACCCAGTACTTC. Amino acid sequence: CASSSPQGGKEETQYF.

The V and J genes are TRBV4-3 and TRBJ1-2, with D perhaps TRBD1 (6 bases). CDR3 length equals 17 residues. Looked up from germline, CDR1 is LGHNA and CDR2 is YSLEER. V lost 1 base to trimming and J lost 0 bases, with 15 bases between them. The CDR3 nucleotides are TGCGCCAGCAGCCAAGGAGAACAGGGAGAAGCTAACTATGGCTACACCTTC. Its protein is CASSQGEQGEANYGYTF.

In this sample, this clone turned up a few times. V and J are TRBV5-1 and TRBJ1-1, with 7 bases identical to TRBD1. Germline CDR1 and CDR2: SGHRS and YFSETQ. V lost 3 bases to trimming and J lost 10 bases; unmatched junction nucleotides: 9. The CDR3 consists of 13 residues. The CDR3 loop reads CASSSGTAAAAFF. CDR3 DNA: TGCGCCAGCAGCTCGGGGACAGCGGCCGCAGCTTTCTTT.

This chain uses TRBV4-1 with TRBJ1-5; unclear D gene. Germline assignment: CDR1 MGHRA and CDR2 YSYEKL. The CDR3 sequence is 14 residues long. The ends were cut back, 0 bases at V and 8 bases at J, with 11 bases in the middle. CDR3 sequence (DNA): TGCGCCAGCAGCCAAGATCCTAAGTACGAGCCCCAGCATTTT. Translated: CASSQDPKYEPQHF.

The chain joins TRBV3-1 (or the pseudogene TRBV3-2) to TRBJ1-5; D perhaps matches TRBD1 (6 bases). Germline CDR1 LGHDT, CDR2 YNNKEL (reference sequence). The V end was cut by 4 bases, the J end by 2 bases, with 12 bases between. The CDR3 is 15 residues long. The CDR3 here is CASSLGGLGNQPQHF. The DNA of the CDR3 is TGTGCCAGCAGCCTCGGGGGGCTAGGCAATCAGCCCCAGCATTTT.

The chain combines TRBV6-2 or TRBV6-3 with TRBJ1-5; 8 bases are a match to TRBD1. The germline gives CDR1 MNHEY, CDR2 SVGEGT. This CDR3 region has 13 residues. V gave up 5 bases and J gave up 10 bases; unmatched junction bases: 7. Here the CDR3 reads CASSRTGLVPQHF. The CDR3 DNA follows: TGTGCCAGCAGTCGGACAGGGTTGGTTCCCCAGCATTTT.

The V and J genes are TRBV5-6 and TRBJ1-4, with TRBD1 matching over 8 bases. The junction had 13 bases not matched to a gene; V was cut back by 5 bases and J by 16 bases. CDR3 length: 13 amino acids. CDR1 SGHDT and CDR2 YYEEEE come from the germline V gene. The CDR3 DNA is TGTGCCAGCAGTCCCTTCACAGGGGGGACGGAGTTTTTT. Encoded protein: CASSPFTGGTEFF.